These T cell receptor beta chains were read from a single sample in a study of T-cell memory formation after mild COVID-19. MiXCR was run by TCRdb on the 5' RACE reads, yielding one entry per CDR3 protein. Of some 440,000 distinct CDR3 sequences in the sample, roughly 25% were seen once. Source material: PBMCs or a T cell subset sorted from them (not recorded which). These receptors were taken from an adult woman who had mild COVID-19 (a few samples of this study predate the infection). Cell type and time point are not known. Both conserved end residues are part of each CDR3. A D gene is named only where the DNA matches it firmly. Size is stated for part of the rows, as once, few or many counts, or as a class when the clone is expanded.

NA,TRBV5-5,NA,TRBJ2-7,CASSFEAARSSYEQYF,TGTGCCAGCAGCTTCGAGGCCGCGCGGAGCTCCTACGAGCAGTACTTC
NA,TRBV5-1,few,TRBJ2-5,CASSLASPGVRFQETQYF,TGCGCCAGCAGCTTGGCCTCGCCGGGTGTGAGATTTCAAGAGACCCAGTACTTC
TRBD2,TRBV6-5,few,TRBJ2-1,CASSYSPLGGRVYNEQFF,TGTGCCAGCAGTTACTCTCCCCTAGGCGGGAGAGTCTACAATGAGCAGTTCTTC
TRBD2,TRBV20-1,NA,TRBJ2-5,CSASSPAGEETQYF,TGCAGTGCTAGCAGTCCAGCGGGGGAAGAGACCCAGTACTTC
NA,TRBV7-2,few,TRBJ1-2,CASSFGPGPYGYTF,TGTGCCAGCAGCTTCGGACCCGGACCGTATGGCTACACCTTC
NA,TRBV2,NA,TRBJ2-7,CASSEGQVSYEQYF,TGTGCCAGCAGTGAGGGACAAGTTTCCTACGAGCAGTACTTC
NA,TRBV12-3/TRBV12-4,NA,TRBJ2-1,CASTFSGEQFF,TGTGCCAGCACCTTTAGTGGTGAGCAGTTCTTC
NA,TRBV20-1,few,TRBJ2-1,CSAEVLDSSYNEQFF,TGCAGTGCCGAAGTACTGGACAGCTCCTACAATGAGCAGTTCTTC
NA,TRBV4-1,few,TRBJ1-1,CASSQDEDPGTEAFF,TGCGCCAGCAGCCAAGACGAGGACCCTGGCACTGAAGCTTTCTTT
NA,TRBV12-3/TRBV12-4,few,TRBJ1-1,CASSPGQPNTEAFF,TGTGCCAGCAGTCCAGGACAGCCGAACACTGAAGCTTTCTTT
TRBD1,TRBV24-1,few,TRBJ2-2,CATSDLAVTGGQPGELFF,TGTGCCACCAGTGATTTGGCCGTAACAGGGGGCCAACCCGGGGAGCTGTTTTTT
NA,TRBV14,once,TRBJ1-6,CASSQPPSPLHF,TGTGCCAGCAGCCAACCACCCTCACCCCTCCACTTT
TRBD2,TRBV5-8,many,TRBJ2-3,CASSAFGGLASTDTQYF,TGTGCCAGCAGCGCATTTGGGGGACTAGCGAGCACAGATACGCAGTATTTT
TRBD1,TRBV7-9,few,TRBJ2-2,CASRYRDRSSNTGELFF,TGTGCCAGCAGGTACCGGGACAGATCTTCGAACACCGGGGAGCTGTTTTTT
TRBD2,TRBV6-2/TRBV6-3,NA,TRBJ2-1,CASSLRTSTPYNEQFF,TGTGCCAGCAGCCTCCGGACTAGCACCCCCTACAATGAGCAGTTCTTC
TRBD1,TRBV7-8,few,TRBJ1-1,CASSLYQGVKTEAFF,TGTGCCAGCAGCTTATATCAGGGGGTGAAGACTGAAGCTTTCTTT
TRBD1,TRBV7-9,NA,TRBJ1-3,CASSSARQGANGNTIYF,TGTGCCAGCAGCTCAGCCCGACAGGGGGCAAATGGAAACACCATATATTTT
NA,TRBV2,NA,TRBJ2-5,CASMDSSPRETQYF,TGTGCCAGCATGGACAGCTCCCCTAGAGAGACCCAGTACTTC
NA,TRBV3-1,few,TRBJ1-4,CASSQLEPYEKLFF,TGTGCCAGCAGCCAACTTGAGCCTTATGAAAAACTGTTTTTT
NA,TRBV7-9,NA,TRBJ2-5,CASSWVNQETQYF,TGTGCCAGCTCTTGGGTCAACCAAGAGACCCAGTACTTC
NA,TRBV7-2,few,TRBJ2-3,CASSLAVDTQYF,TGTGCCAGCAGCTTAGCGGTGGATACGCAGTATTTT
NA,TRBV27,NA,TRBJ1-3,CASSLTGPSGNTIYF,TGTGCCAGCAGTTTGACAGGACCCTCTGGAAACACCATATATTTT
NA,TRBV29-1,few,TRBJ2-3,CSVSAPGAGPRGITDTQYF,TGCAGCGTTTCGGCCCCCGGAGCCGGCCCCCGAGGCATAACAGATACGCAGTATTTT
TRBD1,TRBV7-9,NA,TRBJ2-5,CASSPRGRGSVETQYF,TGTGCCAGCAGCCCGAGGGGCAGGGGGTCGGTGGAGACCCAGTACTTC
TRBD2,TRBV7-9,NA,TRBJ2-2,CASSQTGGAYTGELFF,TGTGCCAGCAGCCAGACCGGGGGGGCTTACACCGGGGAGCTGTTTTTT
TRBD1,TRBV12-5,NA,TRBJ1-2,CASGFGTGEGGYTF,TGTGCTAGTGGTTTCGGGACAGGAGAGGGTGGCTACACCTTC
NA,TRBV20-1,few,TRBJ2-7,CSARPGGQTYEQYF,TGCAGTGCTAGACCCGGCGGGCAGACCTACGAGCAGTACTTC
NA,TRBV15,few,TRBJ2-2,CATSAAPSSNTGELFF,TGTGCCACCAGCGCTGCACCCTCGAGCAACACCGGGGAGCTGTTTTTT
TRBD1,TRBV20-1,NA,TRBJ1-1,CSARDVGTGITEAFF,TGCAGTGCTAGAGATGTCGGGACAGGGATCACTGAAGCTTTCTTT
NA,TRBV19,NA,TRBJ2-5,CASSTRRGGETQYF,TGTGCCAGTAGTACGCGAAGAGGAGGAGAGACCCAGTACTTC
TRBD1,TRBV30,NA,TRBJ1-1,CAWSWTGRTEAFF,TGTGCCTGGAGTTGGACAGGGCGCACTGAAGCTTTCTTT